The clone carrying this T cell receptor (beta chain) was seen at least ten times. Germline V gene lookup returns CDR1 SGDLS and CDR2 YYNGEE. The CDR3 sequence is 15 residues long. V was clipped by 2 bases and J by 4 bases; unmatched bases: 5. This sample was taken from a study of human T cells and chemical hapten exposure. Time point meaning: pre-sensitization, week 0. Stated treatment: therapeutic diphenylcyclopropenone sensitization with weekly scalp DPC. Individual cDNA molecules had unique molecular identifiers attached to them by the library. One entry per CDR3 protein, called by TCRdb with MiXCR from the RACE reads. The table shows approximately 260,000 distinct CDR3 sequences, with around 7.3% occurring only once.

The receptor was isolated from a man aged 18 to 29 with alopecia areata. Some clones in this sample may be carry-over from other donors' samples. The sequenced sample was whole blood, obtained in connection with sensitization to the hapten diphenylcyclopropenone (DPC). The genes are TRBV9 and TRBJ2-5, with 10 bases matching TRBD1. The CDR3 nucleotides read TGTGCCAGCAGCGTCCAGGACAGGGGGGTAGAGACCCAGTACTTC. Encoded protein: CASSVQDRGVETQYF.